This T cell receptor (beta chain) was observed in a study of T cells after yellow fever vaccination. Study-level background: Fractions with few cells were prepared using SMART-Seq v4 Ultra Low Input.

This clonotype was seen at least ten times. Production of TCR cDNA was by 5'RACE template switching, which also added a universal primer site and UMIs. TCRdb reprocessed the 5' RACE reads via MiXCR and lists one record per CDR3 protein. Of 250,000 or so distinct CDR3 sequences in the sample, about 3.5% were seen once. CDR1 and CDR2 (germline): MNHEY, SVGEGT. The V segment lost 6 bases and the J segment 6 bases; nucleotides outside the gene matches: 16. The CDR3 runs 17 residues. The input for sequencing was PBMCs, taken 15 days after the yellow fever booster vaccination. The source is a man aged 18 to 30 who received the YFV17D yellow fever vaccine. The chain employs TRBV6-2 or TRBV6-3 and TRBJ2-2; TRBD1 matches at 7 bases. The CDR3 bases are TGTGCCAGCAGCCTCGAGGGGGCCAGACGAACATCCGGGGAGCTGTTTTTT. Amino acids: CASSLEGARRTSGELFF.